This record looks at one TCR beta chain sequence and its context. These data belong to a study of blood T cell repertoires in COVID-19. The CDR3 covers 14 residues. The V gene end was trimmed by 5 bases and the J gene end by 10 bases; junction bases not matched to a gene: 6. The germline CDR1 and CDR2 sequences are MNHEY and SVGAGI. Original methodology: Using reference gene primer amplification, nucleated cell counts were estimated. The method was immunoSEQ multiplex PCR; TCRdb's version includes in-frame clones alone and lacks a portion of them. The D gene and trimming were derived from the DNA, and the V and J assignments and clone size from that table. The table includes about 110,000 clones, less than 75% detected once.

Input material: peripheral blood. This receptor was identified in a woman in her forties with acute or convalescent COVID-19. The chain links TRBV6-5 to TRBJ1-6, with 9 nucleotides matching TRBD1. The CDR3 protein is CASSKGDRESPLHF. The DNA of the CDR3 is TGTGCCAGCAGTAAGGGGGACAGGGAATCACCCCTCCACTTT.